A selection of T cell receptor beta chains follows, all from one sample in a study of a mutant IDH1 vaccine in newly diagnosed glioma. These receptors' targets are unknown. The table came from immunoSEQ multiplex PCR; TCRdb's copy has only in-frame clones and leaves some out. This sample yields about 94,000 clones, of which around 92% are seen a single time; approximately 0.8% belongs to the top ten. The sample was PBMCs, taken from a glioma patient whose treatment included an IDH1 peptide vaccine. These receptors were collected from a woman in her forties or fifties with glioma. The CDR3 runs from the conserved cysteine through the conserved F or W. Clone sizes are given selectively: once, few, many, or a class where the clone is expanded.

clone size,V gene,CDR3 protein
.,TRBV5-8,CASSLRQDYNEQFF
once,TRBV28,CASTVATYNSPLHF
.,TRBV7-3,CASSLNGRAGNEQFF
.,TRBV19,CASSIDPNRFNSPLHF
once,TRBV28,CASRANTGELFF
.,TRBV30,CAGIDPNTEAFF
.,TRBV2,CASTGQINEQYF
few,TRBV9,CASSGGLAGSGTDTQYF
.,TRBV18,CASSPLAGTNYEQYF
.,TRBV5-1,CASSLDPVRDTQYF
.,TRBV5-6,CASSLVGSEQYF
.,TRBV27,CASSLSRTGDTEAFF
.,TRBV5-6,CASSFRTSESTDTQYF
.,TRBV7-9,CASSLLHLRGAWEKLFF
.,TRBV27,CASSHMTGLSTDTQYF
.,TRBV10-3,CAISEALNNQPQHF
.,TRBV19,CASSIHSGTEAFF
once,TRBV28,CASSPPGGSYEQYF
.,TRBV30,CAWSIDRANTGELFF
.,TRBV7-9,CASSFGDTYEQYF
.,TRBV27,CASSFTGANEKLFF
.,TRBV28,CAGRTVNTGELFF
.,TRBV5-1,CASSLQASGVYNEQFF
.,TRBV2,CASSFASGRYEQYF
.,TRBV5-6,CASSLGSSGNTIYF
.,TRBV4-2,CASSQGGGSYEQYF
few,TRBV28,CASSFPIGQENIQYF
.,TRBV29-1,CSVYREANEQFF
.,TRBV19,CASSIDRAGGYEQYF
.,TRBV6-1,CASTRTGFYEQYF
.,TRBV5-1,CASSVTSGVYNEQFF
.,TRBV7-9,CASSLGGAAENIQYF
.,TRBV7-3,CASSSTDTQYF
.,TRBV5-8,CASISANTEAFF
.,TRBV5-1,CASSLREASGANVLTF
.,TRBV10-3,CAISESTLGLPNTGELFF
.,TRBV27,CASSRDRAAGNTIYF
.,TRBV6-1,CASSAGLRYEQYF
.,TRBV5-4,CASSLALAGAYNEQFF
.,TRBV6-5,CASRGMSNQPQHF
.,TRBV7-2,CASSLDGGSSYEQYF